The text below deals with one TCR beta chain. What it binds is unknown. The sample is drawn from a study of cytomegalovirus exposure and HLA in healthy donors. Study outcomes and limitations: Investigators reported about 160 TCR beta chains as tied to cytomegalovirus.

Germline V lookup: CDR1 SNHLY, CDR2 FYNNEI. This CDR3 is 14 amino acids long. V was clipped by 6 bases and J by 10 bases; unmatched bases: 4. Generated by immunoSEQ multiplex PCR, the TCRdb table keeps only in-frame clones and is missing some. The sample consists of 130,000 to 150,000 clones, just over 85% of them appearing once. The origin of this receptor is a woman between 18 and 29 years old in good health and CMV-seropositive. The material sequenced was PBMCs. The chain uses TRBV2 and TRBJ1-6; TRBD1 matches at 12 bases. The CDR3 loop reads CASRGTGGLSPLHF. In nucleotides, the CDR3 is TGTGCCAGCAGAGGGACAGGGGGCTTATCACCCCTCCACTTT.